This T cell receptor (beta chain) is drawn from a study of blood T cell repertoires in COVID-19. Profiled with immunoSEQ multiplex PCR; TCRdb holds only in-frame clones, not every one. The sample shows around 310,000 clones, roughly 89% of them seen only once. Germline V lookup: CDR1 MDHEN, CDR2 SYDVKM. The CDR3 covers 13 residues. Deletions cut 6 bases from V and 11 bases from J, with 14 bases between. This TCR came from a woman aged 40-49 years with COVID-19, enrolled during active disease. This rearrangement joins TRBV28 to TRBJ1-6; D remains unclear. Sequenced input: peripheral blood. The CDR3 spells CASSTVLGAPLHF. CDR3 in DNA: TGTGCCAGCAGCACCGTACTCGGGGCACCCCTCCACTTT.